The T cell receptor (beta chain) under discussion was sequenced for a study of T cells in Graves' hyperthyroidism and ophthalmopathy. Study as a whole: At initial diagnosis, before any treatment had begun, peripheral blood was obtained.

Study-wide points: A model of 13 V-J features distinguished ophthalmopathy from stable hyperthyroidism. Prediction of ophthalmopathy progression came a median approximately 6.5 months pre-onset.

This CDR3 comprises 15 residues. Trimming left V 5 bases short and J 4 bases short, with 15 bases between. In germline, CDR1 is SEHNR, CDR2 FQNEAQ (reference sequence). Amplified regions were TCR beta CDR3 sequences from RNA transcripts. The study used the HTBI primer set for a first-round RT-PCR of the TCR CDR3. TCRdb redid the calling of the multiplex PCR reads with MiXCR, one entry per CDR3 protein. Here the sample spans around 600,000 distinct CDR3 sequences, 16% being singletons. The count of this clonotype is one. Its cognate antigen is unknown. The sequencing sample was made of blood. This receptor was identified in a woman between 40 and 55 years old with Graves' ophthalmopathy. The chain has TRBV7-9 and TRBJ2-1, with D perhaps assigned TRBD1 or TRBD2 (5 bases each). CDR3 in DNA: TGTGCCAGCAGCGATACCGGGACCCTATACAATGAGCAGTTCTTC. It translates to CASSDTGTLYNEQFF.